The 7 T cell receptor beta chains in this list originate from one sample, sequenced in a study of blood T cell repertoires in COVID-19. Assay: immunoSEQ multiplex PCR; the TCRdb copy retains only in-frame clones and omits some. The table shows 85,000 to 120,000 clones, with around 92% occurring only once. The sample was peripheral blood. Every receptor here comes from a man younger than 35 with acute or convalescent COVID-19.

The gene calls are TRBV7-9 and TRBJ1-2; D is perhaps TRBD1 (5 bases). CDR1 is SEHNR, CDR2 FQNEAQ, per germline (reference sequence). The CDR3 consists of 13 residues. V was pared by 1 base and J by 3 bases, with 6 bases between. CDR3 in DNA: TGTGCCAGCAGCTTAGAACAGGACTATGGCTACACCTTC. The encoded protein is CASSLEQDYGYTF.

The V gene is TRBV4-1, the J gene TRBJ2-3; D remains ambiguous. The CDR3 contains 17 residues. The V end was cut by 1 base, the J end by 3 bases, with 17 bases between. The germline V gene encodes CDR1 MGHRA and CDR2 YSYEKL. The CDR3: CASSQVNMGWVTDTQYF. CDR3 sequence (DNA): TGCGCCAGCAGCCAAGTCAATATGGGCTGGGTGACAGATACGCAGTATTTT.

The chain joins TRBV27 to TRBJ1-2; possibly TRBD1 for D (5 bases). Trimming left V 10 bases short and J 10 bases short, with 19 bases between. Per germline, CDR1 MNHEY and CDR2 SMNVEV (reference sequence). CDR3 size: 12 residues. This chain's CDR3 is CATGGTFGPYTF. DNA of the CDR3: TGTGCCACCGGAGGGACTTTTGGGCCCTACACCTTC.

The V and J genes are TRBV25-1 and TRBJ1-3; 8 nucleotides align to TRBD1. CDR1 and CDR2 (germline): MGHDK, SYGVNS. V lost 6 bases, J lost 7 bases, and 5 bases stayed unmatched. CDR3 length equals 13 residues. The CDR3 coding sequence is TGTGCCAGCAGAGACAGGGGTCGGAACACCATATATTTT. Translating it yields CASRDRGRNTIYF. The whole variable domain, filled in from reference TRBV25-1 and TRBJ1-3, reads EADIYQTPRYLVIGTGKKITLECSQTMGHDKMYWYQQDPGMELHLIHYSYGVNSTEKGDLSSESTVSRIRTEHFPLTLESARPSHTSQYLCASRDRGRNTIYFGEGSWLTVV.

The chain carries TRBV27 and TRBJ1-6; D is uncertain. Trimming removed 2 bases at V and 7 bases at J, with 12 bases between. The CDR3 runs to 15 residues. The germline V gene has CDR1 MNHEY and CDR2 SMNVEV (reference sequence). The CDR3 nucleotides read TGTGCCAGCAGTTTACTCAGTTTGGAGAATTCACCCCTCCACTTT. It codes for CASSLLSLENSPLHF.

The gene calls are TRBV24-1 and TRBJ1-1, with D possibly TRBD1 on 6 matching bases. Germline assignment: CDR1 KGHDR and CDR2 SFDVKD. Deletions cut 4 bases from V and 8 bases from J, with 10 bases between. The CDR3 spans 12 residues. CDR3: CATSETGTEAFF. The CDR3 region has the DNA TGTGCCACCAGTGAAACCGGGACAGAAGCTTTCTTT.

The chain has TRBV11-2 and TRBJ2-6, with 7 bases that match TRBD1. Germline-derived CDR1 and CDR2 are SGHAT and FQNNGV. The trim removed 1 base at V and 2 bases at J, leaving 2 bases unmatched. CDR3 size: 16 residues. Here the CDR3 reads CASSLGQGPGANVLTF. For the CDR3, the DNA is TGTGCCAGCAGCTTAGGACAGGGACCTGGGGCCAACGTCCTGACTTTC. Drawing the rest from reference TRBV11-2 and TRBJ2-6, the complete variable domain is EAGVAQSPRYKIIEKRQSVAFWCNPISGHATLYWYQQILGQGPKLLIQFQNNGVVDDSQLPKDRFSAERLKGVDSTLKIQPAKLEDSAVYLCASSLGQGPGANVLTFGAGSRLTVL.